One sample yielded the 32 T cell receptor beta chains listed below, sequenced in a study of T cell changes during pregnancy in multiple sclerosis. TCRdb's copy holds only in-frame clones and misses some; the assay was immunoSEQ multiplex PCR. The repertoire holds 85,000 to 120,000 clones, 91% seen once, with roughly 1.5% in the top ten. The sample in question was peripheral blood, obtained before pregnancy. Every receptor here comes from a female donor with multiple sclerosis, enrolled in a pregnancy study.

The V gene is TRBV7-2, the J gene TRBJ2-3; maybe TRBD2 (6 bases). Trimming shortened V by 5 bases and J by 3 bases, and 15 bases separated the two germline ends. Per the germline V gene, CDR1 is SGHTA and CDR2 is FQGNSA. This CDR3 has 15 residues. The CDR3 reads CASSPEGRGTDTQYF. In nucleotides, the CDR3 is TGTGCCAGCAGCCCGGAGGGCCGAGGAACAGATACGCAGTATTTT.

In its sample, this clone was seen a few times. A read error may be the cause here, since a much bigger clone is one base away. This CDR3 is CASSGLAGGPDTQYF. Here the CDR3 DNA reads TGTGCCAGCAGTGGACTAGCGGGGGGGCCAGATACGCAGTATTTT. The chain has TRBV6-5 and TRBJ2-3; TRBD2 aligns across 15 bases. CDR3 length: 15 amino acids. Per germline, CDR1 MNHEY and CDR2 SVGAGI. V gave up 5 bases and J gave up 4 bases; unmatched junction bases: 1.

V and J are TRBV2 and TRBJ2-5; no clear D gene. CDR3 length: 13 amino acids. The germline V and J ends were trimmed by 1 base and 2 bases, with 5 bases remaining between them. The germline V gene encodes CDR1 SNHLY and CDR2 FYNNEI. CDR3 sequence reads: CASSEVGQETQYF. The CDR3 DNA reads TGTGCCAGCAGTGAAGTCGGTCAAGAGACCCAGTACTTC.

This clone showed up just once. The gene calls are TRBV7-9 and TRBJ1-4, with 9 bases lining up with TRBD1. The CDR3 spans 14 residues. Germline V gene data show CDR1 as SEHNR and CDR2 as FQNEAQ (reference sequence). V was pared by 4 bases and J by 8 bases, with 5 bases of the junction left unmatched. The CDR3 coding sequence is TGTGCCAGCAGCTCGGACAGGGGAGAGGAAAAACTGTTTTTT. Its translation: CASSSDRGEEKLFF. Combining the CDR3 with reference TRBV7-9 and TRBJ1-4 gives the whole variable domain DTGVSQNPRHKITKRGQNVTFRCDPISEHNRLYWYRQTLGQGPEFLTYFQNEAQLEKSRLLSDRFSAERPKGSFSTLEIQRTEQGDSAMYLCASSSDRGEEKLFFGSGTQLSVL.

The DNA of the CDR3 is TGTGCCAGCAGCTTAGGGGGGGGTAGAAGCAATGAGCAGTTCTTC. It yields the protein CASSLGGGRSNEQFF. The gene calls are TRBV11-3 and TRBJ2-1; 7 bases are shared with TRBD2. CDR3 length equals 15 residues. CDR1 is SGHNT, CDR2 YENEEA, per germline. The junction had 6 bases not matched to a gene; V was cut back by 1 base and J by 6 bases.

V and J are TRBV5-1 and TRBJ2-6; D might be TRBD1 (6 bases). This CDR3 is 17 amino acids long. CDR1 is SGHRS and CDR2 is YFSETQ in the germline V gene. Deletions cut 4 bases from V and 3 bases from J, with 17 bases between. This chain's CDR3 is CASSPGTRDHGANVLTF. In nucleotides, the CDR3 is TGCGCCAGCAGCCCCGGGACAAGAGATCATGGGGCCAACGTCCTGACTTTC.

This chain uses TRBV7-8 with TRBJ2-3, with D unclear. The V and J ends lost 1 base and 4 bases respectively, with 15 bases between them. Per the germline V gene, CDR1 is SGHVS and CDR2 is FQNEAQ. The CDR3 extends over 16 amino acids. CDR3 sequence: CASSLVAPWVADTQYF. The CDR3 coding sequence is TGTGCCAGCAGCTTAGTAGCTCCCTGGGTTGCAGATACGCAGTATTTT.

The chain carries TRBV6-4 and TRBJ2-2, with 12 positions matching TRBD2. The CDR3 runs 14 residues. Trimming took 8 bases from V and 5 from J; bases not matched to a gene: 3. CDR1 and CDR2 from the germline V gene are MRHNA and SNTAGT. The CDR3 region is CASRTSGVTGELFF. In DNA, the CDR3 is TGTGCCAGCCGGACTAGCGGGGTAACCGGGGAGCTGTTTTTT.

V gene TRBV7-2 combines with J gene TRBJ2-5, with 8 bases fitting TRBD2. Trimming removed 2 bases from V and 4 bases from J; junction bases left unmatched: 3. Germline V CDR1 and CDR2: SGHTA, FQGNSA. CDR3 length: 14 amino acids. Here the CDR3 reads CASSLLAGRETQYF. CDR3 DNA sequence: TGTGCCAGCAGCTTACTAGCGGGCAGAGAGACCCAGTACTTC.

The CDR3 here is CASSPSIRTSGLSYNEQFF. The CDR3 DNA follows: TGTGCCAGCAGCCCGAGTATTAGGACTAGCGGGCTCTCCTACAATGAGCAGTTCTTC. The rearrangement links TRBV7-9 to TRBJ2-1; TRBD2 matches 11 bases. This CDR3 is built from 19 residues. Germline V lookup: CDR1 SEHNR, CDR2 FQNEAQ (reference sequence). The V segment lost 5 bases and the J segment 0 bases; nucleotides outside the gene matches: 12. The full variable domain, with the rest looked up from reference TRBV7-9 and TRBJ2-1, is DTGVSQNPRHKITKRGQNVTFRCDPISEHNRLYWYRQTLGQGPEFLTYFQNEAQLEKSRLLSDRFSAERPKGSFSTLEIQRTEQGDSAMYLCASSPSIRTSGLSYNEQFFGPGTRLTVL.

V usage is TRBV7-9 and J usage is TRBJ1-5; 12 nucleotides align to TRBD1. The germline gives CDR1 SEHNR, CDR2 FQNEAQ (reference sequence). Losses at the gene ends were 3 bases for V and 7 bases for J; bases not matched to a gene: 4. The length of the CDR3 is 15 residues. The DNA of the CDR3 is TGTGCCAGCAGCTTGTCGGGACAGGGGGCCCAGCCCCAGCATTTT. The encoded protein is CASSLSGQGAQPQHF. Supplemented by reference TRBV7-9 and TRBJ1-5, the full variable domain reads DTGVSQNPRHKITKRGQNVTFRCDPISEHNRLYWYRQTLGQGPEFLTYFQNEAQLEKSRLLSDRFSAERPKGSFSTLEIQRTEQGDSAMYLCASSLSGQGAQPQHFGDGTRLSIL.

The chain has TRBV4-3 and TRBJ2-3, with D perhaps TRBD2 (6 bases). CDR1 and CDR2 (germline): LGHNA, YSLEER. Trimming shortened V by 0 bases and J by 2 bases, and 12 bases separated the two germline ends. The CDR3 sequence is 16 residues long. CDR3 in amino acids: CASSQDVAGPTDTQYF. Written as DNA, the CDR3 is TGCGCCAGCAGCCAAGATGTCGCGGGGCCCACAGATACGCAGTATTTT.

The chain recombines TRBV2 with TRBJ2-3; tentatively, D is TRBD2 (5 bases). CDR3 length equals 12 residues. Trimming removed 5 bases from V and 7 bases from J, with 10 bases in between. Germline V CDR1 and CDR2: SNHLY, FYNNEI. The CDR3 loop reads CASSNSGYTQYF. CDR3 nucleotides: TGTGCCAGCAGTAACTCGGGGTATACGCAGTATTTT.

The V call is TRBV7-9, the J call TRBJ2-5, with D hard to call. Trimming cost V 4 bases and J 2 bases, with 14 bases left between them. This CDR3 has 15 residues. The germline V gene has CDR1 SEHNR and CDR2 FQNEAQ (reference sequence). The CDR3 region is CASSSGWLTQETQYF. CDR3 nucleotide sequence: TGTGCCAGCAGCTCTGGTTGGCTGACTCAAGAGACCCAGTACTTC. Full variable domain (remainder filled in from reference TRBV7-9 and TRBJ2-5): DTGVSQNPRHKITKRGQNVTFRCDPISEHNRLYWYRQTLGQGPEFLTYFQNEAQLEKSRLLSDRFSAERPKGSFSTLEIQRTEQGDSAMYLCASSSGWLTQETQYFGPGTRLLVL.

The chain recombines TRBV29-1 with TRBJ1-3; no reliable D call. V dropped 7 bases and J dropped 0 bases, with 7 bases sitting between them. Per germline, CDR1 SQVTM and CDR2 ANQGSEA. The CDR3 is 12 amino acids. CDR3 loop: CSAVNSGNTIYF. CDR3 in DNA: TGCAGCGCGGTAAACTCTGGAAACACCATATATTTT.

The chain couples TRBV6-6 to TRBJ2-1; possibly TRBD1 for D (5 bases). CDR3 length: 12 residues. The V gene's germline CDR1 is MNHNY and CDR2 SVGAGI (reference sequence). The ends were cut back, 2 bases at V and 9 bases at J, with 8 bases in the middle. In DNA, the CDR3 is TGTGCCAGCAGTTACGGGGCAGGTGAGCAGTTCTTC. Protein product: CASSYGAGEQFF.

V usage is TRBV6-5 and J usage is TRBJ1-6; TRBD1 aligns across 10 bases. V shed 7 bases, J shed 7 bases, and the junction held 4 bases outside the gene matches. Germline CDR1 reads MNHEY; CDR2 reads SVGAGI. The CDR3 loop spans 14 amino acids. The CDR3 coding sequence is TGTGCCAGCACCACGGGACAGGGGAATTCACCCCTCCACTTT. Its protein is CASTTGQGNSPLHF.

The V gene is TRBV7-2, the J gene TRBJ2-7, with D tentatively TRBD1 (6 bases). V lost 3 bases and J lost 8, with 8 bases in between. The CDR3 length is 11 residues. The V gene's germline CDR1 is SGHTA and CDR2 FQGNSA. The CDR3 sequence: CASSLDSQQYF. The CDR3 DNA is TGTGCCAGCAGCTTGGACAGCCAGCAGTACTTC.

This chain connects TRBV11-2 to TRBJ1-1; D uncertain. The ends were cut back, 0 bases at V and 2 bases at J, with 13 bases in the middle. CDR1 is SGHAT and CDR2 is FQNNGV in the germline V gene. The CDR3 has 16 residues. The CDR3 sequence: CASSLDLPPVNTEAFF. CDR3 nucleotide sequence: TGTGCCAGCAGCTTAGACCTCCCCCCGGTAAACACTGAAGCTTTCTTT.

The chain has TRBV5-4 and TRBJ1-1; 12 bases are a match to TRBD1. The germline V gene encodes CDR1 SGHNT and CDR2 YYREEE (reference sequence). V was clipped by 3 bases and J by 4 bases; unmatched bases: 7. The length of the CDR3 is 16 residues. The CDR3 coding sequence is TGTGCCAGCAGCTCGGGACAGGGGGCAATGGGCACTGAAGCTTTCTTT. Amino acid sequence: CASSSGQGAMGTEAFF.

The chain carries TRBV5-1 and TRBJ2-7; 8 bases align to TRBD1. Germline V gene sequence: CDR1 SGHRS, CDR2 YFSETQ. CDR3 length: 15 amino acids. Losses at the gene ends were 4 bases for V and 0 bases for J; bases not matched to a gene: 6. CDR3 sequence reads: CASSIGTGISYEQYF. The CDR3 coding sequence is TGCGCCAGCAGCATTGGGACAGGAATCTCCTACGAGCAGTACTTC.

The chain links TRBV6-6 to TRBJ2-4; no firm D call. The CDR3 extends over 11 amino acids. Per germline, CDR1 MNHNY and CDR2 SVGAGI (reference sequence). The V and J ends lost 7 bases and 8 bases respectively, with 9 bases between them. CDR3 coding DNA: TGTGCCAGCACCGATCGAGACATTCAGTACTTC. It encodes CASTDRDIQYF.

This chain links TRBV2 with TRBJ2-1; TRBD1 agrees at 10 bases. In germline, CDR1 is SNHLY, CDR2 FYNNEI. This CDR3 is 14 amino acids long. Unmatched junction bases numbered 9, after V lost 10 bases and J lost 6 bases. The CDR3 spells CATHGQGVSNEQFF. For the CDR3, the DNA is TGTGCCACCCACGGACAGGGGGTTTCCAATGAGCAGTTCTTC.

This chain links TRBV5-1 with TRBJ2-2; D is possibly TRBD1 (5 bases). The germline V gene has CDR1 SGHRS and CDR2 YFSETQ. The CDR3 covers 13 residues. Deletions cut 7 bases from V and 6 bases from J, with 13 bases between. The CDR3 here is CASQGTHSGELFF. In DNA form, the CDR3 reads TGCGCCAGCCAGGGCACCCACTCCGGGGAGCTGTTTTTT.

The chain combines TRBV7-9 with TRBJ2-7; D might be TRBD1 (5 bases). Germline V gives CDR1 SEHNR, CDR2 FQNEAQ (reference sequence). Trimming removed 4 bases from V and 2 bases from J, with 12 bases in between. This CDR3 contains 14 residues. Here the CDR3 DNA reads TGTGCCAGCAGCTCCCCAGGGTCAGCCTACGAGCAGTACTTC. It translates to CASSSPGSAYEQYF.

The V gene is TRBV4-2, the J gene TRBJ2-7, with a possible D match to TRBD2 (7 bases). The V gene lost 4 bases and the J gene lost 8 bases, with 18 bases spanning the gap. The CDR3 totals 14 residues. Germline V CDR1 and CDR2: LGHNA, YNFKEQ. The CDR3 DNA reads TGTGCCAGCAGCCCCGAGGGGGGGGAGGAGAAGCAGTACTTC. Translation gives CASSPEGGEEKQYF.

The genes are TRBV29-1 and TRBJ1-1; D is uncertain. The V end was cut by 2 bases, the J end by 0 bases, with 7 bases between. This CDR3 contains 13 residues. Per the germline V gene, CDR1 is SQVTM and CDR2 is ANQGSEA. The CDR3 sequence: CSVERVMNTEAFF. As DNA, the CDR3 is TGCAGCGTTGAACGGGTTATGAACACTGAAGCTTTCTTT.

The chain has TRBV7-2 and TRBJ2-5; no clear D gene. The germline V gene encodes CDR1 SGHTA and CDR2 FQGNSA. Trimming cost V 2 bases and J 5 bases, with 6 bases left between them. This CDR3 is built from 12 residues. The CDR3 sequence: CASSLLFETQYF. The CDR3 coding sequence is TGTGCCAGCAGCTTACTTTTTGAGACCCAGTACTTC.

The V gene is TRBV11-1, the J gene TRBJ2-5; TRBD2 matches at 11 bases. The CDR3 consists of 14 residues. With 5 bases clipped from V and 5 bases from J, the junction kept 4 bases outside the gene matches. Germline V gene data show CDR1 as SGHAT and CDR2 as FQDESV (reference sequence). CDR3: CASSPLAGAETQYF. The CDR3 DNA is TGTGCCAGCAGCCCACTAGCGGGGGCGGAGACCCAGTACTTC.

This chain joins TRBV4-3 and TRBJ2-7, with 7 bases matching TRBD1. With V trimmed by 1 base and J by 3 bases, 6 bases remained unmatched. Per germline, CDR1 LGHNA and CDR2 YSLEER. The CDR3 contains 15 residues. The chain's CDR3 is CASSQGTGVRYEQYF. CDR3 DNA: TGCGCCAGCAGCCAAGGCACAGGGGTTCGCTACGAGCAGTACTTC.

The chain's CDR3 is CASRPGHGTGELFF. DNA for the CDR3: TGTGCCAGCCGACCTGGGCATGGGACCGGGGAGCTGTTTTTT. This chain connects TRBV28 to TRBJ2-2, with unresolved D. The CDR3 covers 14 residues. V lost 8 bases and J lost 5, with 15 bases in between. CDR1 MDHEN and CDR2 SYDVKM come from the germline V gene.

The V call is TRBV13, the J call TRBJ1-2, with TRBD1 matching 7 bases. The CDR3 totals 16 residues. Germline V gives CDR1 PRHDT, CDR2 FYEKMQ (reference sequence). The V and J ends lost 0 bases and 5 bases, in that order; junction bases with no gene match: 9. The CDR3 loop is CASSLGVDRVGYGYTF. CDR3 bases: TGTGCCAGCAGCTTAGGGGTTGACAGGGTAGGATATGGCTACACCTTC.